This T cell receptor (beta chain) was identified in a study of Ad26.COV2.S vaccination and SARS-CoV-2 variants. General study findings and limits: Following vaccination, spike-specific CD8+ and CD4+ T cell responses reportedly exhibited substantial breadth.

Clones were read by immunoSEQ multiplex PCR, and TCRdb kept only the in-frame ones, dropping some. Of 380,000 or so clones in the sample, about 89% were seen once. This CDR3 has 14 residues. Per the germline V gene, CDR1 is ENHRY and CDR2 is SYGVKD. The trim removed 3 bases at V and 3 bases at J, leaving 1 base unmatched. As for treatment: about 20 received Ad26.COV2.S at low or high dose, single or two shots; about 5 received placebo; per-sample allocation not given. Material that was analyzed had been drawn on day 63 after the first vaccine or placebo injection. In Boston, an adult donor aged 18-55 years took part. About this clone: Its specificity is unknown. Within the sample, other DNA sequences also encode this same CDR3.

The sample consisted of peripheral blood, taken in a trial of Ad26.COV2.S vaccine versus placebo. The sequence was collected from a person between 18 and 60 years old who received the Ad26.COV2.S COVID-19 vaccine or a placebo. The gene calls are TRBV10-3 and TRBJ2-2; 7 positions match TRBD2. CDR3 residues: CAISDAGDTGELFF. CDR3 DNA: TGTGCCATCAGTGACGCGGGGGACACCGGGGAGCTGTTTTTT.